The sequence of this T cell receptor beta chain was determined in a study of T cells in Graves' hyperthyroidism and ophthalmopathy. General study points: Researchers found most expanded thyroid clonotypes above 0.001 in blood as well.

This CDR3 comprises 17 residues. Germline V gene data show CDR1 as SGHTA and CDR2 as FQGTGA. V dropped 4 bases and J dropped 7; count of bases not matched to a gene: 13. Comments on this clonotype: Its antigen remains unidentified.

Amplified TCR beta CDR3 regions came from RNA transcripts. The HTBI primer set served for first-round RT-PCR of the TCR CDR3. TCRdb independently ran MiXCR on the multiplex PCR reads; one entry per CDR3 protein. Of 640,000 or so distinct CDR3 sequences detected, approximately 15% appear once; the ten largest clones hold roughly 7.1%. The chain couples TRBV7-3 to TRBJ2-2; TRBD2 aligns across 9 bases. The clonotype was recovered from a woman aged 18-29 years with Graves' ophthalmopathy. The material sequenced was blood. DNA of the CDR3: TGTGCCAGCAGCTCAATGAAACTTAGCGGGAGCGGCGGGGAGCTGTTTTTT. Protein product: CASSSMKLSGSGGELFF.